These 12 T cell receptor beta chains originate from one sample sequenced in a study of T-cell memory formation after mild COVID-19. TCRdb called the 5' RACE reads again in MiXCR, with one record for every CDR3 protein. The sample contains around 320,000 distinct CDR3 sequences, over 11% of which appear only once. Sequencing was carried out using PBMCs or a T cell subset sorted from them (not recorded which). The receptors stem from a man aged 18-30 years who had mild COVID-19 (a few samples of this study predate the infection). Cell type and time point are not known.

This clonotype was recorded many times. The chain has TRBV4-1 and TRBJ2-3; D is unresolved. The CDR3 contains 14 residues. V was shortened by 1 base and J by 4 bases, with 9 bases between the two germline ends. Germline V gene sequence: CDR1 MGHRA, CDR2 YSYEKL. CDR3 nucleotides: TGCGCCAGCAGCCAAGGTCCAGAATCAGATACGCAGTATTTT. Translating gives CASSQGPESDTQYF.

This clonotype has at least ten counts. The genes are TRBV7-8 and TRBJ2-1, with 8 bases matching TRBD2. The CDR3 is 16 residues long. V lost 5 bases, J lost 1 base, and 7 bases stayed unmatched. CDR1 SGHVS and CDR2 FQNEAQ come from the germline V gene. The CDR3 loop is CASSKTLADSYNEQFF. The CDR3 bases are TGTGCCAGCAGCAAAACACTAGCGGATTCCTACAATGAGCAGTTCTTC.

CDR3 in DNA: TGTGCCACCAGCAGAGGAACAGGGGGCTGGGAGACCCAGTACTTC. It codes for CATSRGTGGWETQYF. The V gene is TRBV15, the J gene TRBJ2-5; 9 nucleotides match TRBD1. V was clipped by 1 base and J by 5 bases; unmatched bases: 5. Germline CDR1 LNHNV, CDR2 YYDKDF (reference sequence). CDR3 length: 15 amino acids. The whole variable domain, remainder taken from reference TRBV15 and TRBJ2-5, is DAMVIQNPRYQVTQFGKPVTLSCSQTLNHNVMYWYQQKSSQAPKLLFHYYDKDFNNEADTPDNFQSRRPNTSFCFLDIRSPGLGDTAMYLCATSRGTGGWETQYFGPGTRLLVL.

This clonotype has more than one count but fewer than ten. V gene TRBV18 combines with J gene TRBJ2-3; D is unclear. V was pared by 0 bases and J by 10 bases, with 14 bases between. The CDR3 consists of 14 residues. The germline V gene has CDR1 KGHSH and CDR2 LQKENI. The CDR3 reads CASSPPGLATAQYF. The CDR3 DNA reads as TGTGCCAGCTCACCACCGGGGTTGGCGACTGCGCAGTATTTT.

This chain connects TRBV4-1 to TRBJ2-7; 7 bases are shared with TRBD1. The germline gives CDR1 MGHRA, CDR2 YSYEKL. This CDR3 comprises 17 residues. V was clipped by 1 base and J by 4 bases; unmatched bases: 13. CDR3 in amino acids: CASSQGSRGDRDYEQYV. For the CDR3, the DNA is TGCGCCAGCAGCCAAGGTAGCCGAGGGGACAGAGATTACGAGCAGTACGTC.

The CDR3 DNA is TGTGCCAGCAGCCACGGGGTCACCGACTATGGCTACACCTTC. The encoded protein is CASSHGVTDYGYTF. V is TRBV12-3 or TRBV12-4 and J is TRBJ1-2, with unresolved D. Between the trimmed V and J ends, which lost 6 bases and 3 bases, there was a span of 14 bases. This CDR3 contains 14 residues.

The chain joins TRBV7-2 to TRBJ1-1, with 9 positions matching TRBD1. With 3 bases clipped from V and 5 bases from J, the junction kept 7 bases outside the gene matches. The CDR3 has 15 residues. CDR1 and CDR2 (germline): SGHTA, FQGNSA. CDR3 protein: CASSFDGQGRTEAFF. DNA of the CDR3: TGTGCCAGCAGCTTCGATGGACAGGGGCGGACTGAAGCTTTCTTT.

The genes are TRBV7-9 and TRBJ1-4, with D tentatively TRBD1 (6 bases). V lost 5 bases, J lost 7 bases, and 17 bases lay in between. The length of the CDR3 is 15 residues. In germline, CDR1 is SEHNR, CDR2 FQNEAQ (reference sequence). CDR3 DNA sequence: TGTGCCAGCAGCCGAGATACAGGGTGGGGTGAAAAACTGTTTTTT. Residues: CASSRDTGWGEKLFF. The variable domain in full, with the rest retrieved from reference TRBV7-9 and TRBJ1-4, is DTGVSQNPRHKITKRGQNVTFRCDPISEHNRLYWYRQTLGQGPEFLTYFQNEAQLEKSRLLSDRFSAERPKGSFSTLEIQRTEQGDSAMYLCASSRDTGWGEKLFFGSGTQLSVL.

V usage is TRBV4-1 and J usage is TRBJ2-7; perhaps TRBD2 as D (5 bases). The CDR3 extends over 14 amino acids. CDR1 is MGHRA and CDR2 is YSYEKL in the germline V gene. Trimming took 6 bases from V and 3 from J, leaving 15 bases between them. CDR3 sequence reads: CASRGETIDYEQYF. DNA for the CDR3: TGCGCCAGCAGGGGAGAGACTATAGACTACGAGCAGTACTTC.

The table lists this clonotype with a few counts. V gene TRBV19 combines with J gene TRBJ1-5; TRBD1 agrees at 7 bases. CDR1 is LNHDA and CDR2 is SQIVND in the germline V gene (reference sequence). The junction had 4 bases not matched to a gene; V was cut back by 6 bases and J by 8 bases. The length of the CDR3 is 12 residues. CDR3 sequence (DNA): TGTGCCAGTAGAACAGGGGTAGAGCCCCAGCATTTT. Translation: CASRTGVEPQHF. Drawing the rest from reference TRBV19 and TRBJ1-5, the complete variable domain is DGGITQSPKYLFRKEGQNVTLSCEQNLNHDAMYWYRQDPGQGLRLIYYSQIVNDFQKGDIAEGYSVSREKKESFPLTVTSAQKNPTAFYLCASRTGVEPQHFGDGTRLSIL.

This clonotype showed up just a few times. The chain recombines TRBV12-3 or TRBV12-4 with TRBJ2-4, with 9 nucleotides matching TRBD2. V dropped 3 bases and J dropped 0; count of bases not matched to a gene: 12. The CDR3 totals 19 residues. This CDR3 reads CASSFNPSGVQLAKNIQYF. CDR3 coding DNA: TGTGCCAGCAGTTTCAACCCTAGCGGGGTACAACTAGCCAAAAACATTCAGTACTTC.

This clonotype was seen more than once but under ten times. The chain links TRBV20-1 to TRBJ1-2; no definite D call. Germline V gene data show CDR1 as DFQATT and CDR2 as SNEGSKA (reference sequence). The CDR3 spans 14 residues. V was shortened by 1 base and J by 4 bases, with 13 bases between the two germline ends. Here the CDR3 DNA reads TGCAGTGCTAGAGTGGGGAGGGCGCGCTATGGCTACACCTTC. This gives the protein CSARVGRARYGYTF.